This T cell receptor beta chain was sequenced for a study of regulatory T cells in long-lasting Graves disease. Time point in this sample: newly diagnosed GD, antithyroid drugs for less than 3 months. The TCR library was made from RNA extracted from PBMCs. Broader study findings: Persistent disease was associated with favored TRBV28 usage and with favored use of TRBJ1-2 and TRBJ2-5.

Investigators prepared the TCR beta libraries by applying iRepertoire HTBI primers and Arm-PCR of CDR3 regions. From the multiplex PCR reads, TCRdb called clonotypes with MiXCR, one entry per CDR3 protein. The data hold about 400,000 distinct CDR3 sequences, with roughly 15% observed a single time. V dropped 2 bases and J dropped 5 bases, with 10 bases sitting between them. Germline V gives CDR1 DFQATT, CDR2 SNEGSKA (reference sequence). This CDR3 has 14 residues. A remark on this clonotype: Its matching antigen is unknown.

These same records also appear under a second study, on T cells in Graves' hyperthyroidism and ophthalmopathy. This second report adds: Diagnostic decisions used clinical symptoms, serum thyroxine and TRAb, thyroid ultrasound and orbital computed tomography. Using the HTBI primer set, a first-round RT-PCR was run on the TCR CDR3.

Sequenced material: peripheral blood mononuclear cells (PBMCs), taken at new diagnosis, from a patient treated with antithyroid drugs. V is TRBV20-1 and J is TRBJ1-6; no firm D call. The receptor's source is a woman aged 40 to 49 with Graves disease. The CDR3 loop is CSARSSGDNSPLHF. The CDR3 DNA reads TGCAGTGCTAGATCCAGTGGTGATAATTCACCCCTCCACTTT.